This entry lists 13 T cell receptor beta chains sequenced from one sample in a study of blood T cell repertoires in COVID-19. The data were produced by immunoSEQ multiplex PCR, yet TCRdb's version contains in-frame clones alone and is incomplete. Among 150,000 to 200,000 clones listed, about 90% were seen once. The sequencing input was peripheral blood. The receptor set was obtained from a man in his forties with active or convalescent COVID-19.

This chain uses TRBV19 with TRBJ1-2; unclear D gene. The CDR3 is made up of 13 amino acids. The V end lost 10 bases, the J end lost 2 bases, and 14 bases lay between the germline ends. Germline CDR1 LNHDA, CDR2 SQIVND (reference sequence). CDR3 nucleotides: TGTGCCACCAGCGAAGGTCCCAACTATGGCTACACCTTC. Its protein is CATSEGPNYGYTF.

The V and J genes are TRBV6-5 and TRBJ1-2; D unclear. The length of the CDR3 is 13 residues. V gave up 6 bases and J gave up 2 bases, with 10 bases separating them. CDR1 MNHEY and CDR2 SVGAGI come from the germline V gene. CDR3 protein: CASSPTSNYGYTF. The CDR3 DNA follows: TGTGCCAGCAGCCCGACTTCAAACTATGGCTACACCTTC.

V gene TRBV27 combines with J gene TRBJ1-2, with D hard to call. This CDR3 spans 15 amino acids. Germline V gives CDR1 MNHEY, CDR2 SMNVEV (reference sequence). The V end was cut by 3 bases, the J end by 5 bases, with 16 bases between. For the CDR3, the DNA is TGTGCCAGCAGTTTCCTCCGGGGAGGACCGTATGGCTACACCTTC. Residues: CASSFLRGGPYGYTF.

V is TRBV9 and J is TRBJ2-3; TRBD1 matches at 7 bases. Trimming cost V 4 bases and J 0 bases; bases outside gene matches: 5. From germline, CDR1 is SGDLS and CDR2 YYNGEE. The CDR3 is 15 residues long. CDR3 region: CASSQTGFSTDTQYF. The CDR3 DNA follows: TGTGCCAGCAGCCAGACAGGGTTTAGCACAGATACGCAGTATTTT. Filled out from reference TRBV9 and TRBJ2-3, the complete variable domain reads DSGVTQTPKHLITATGQRVTLRCSPRSGDLSVYWYQQSLDQGLQFLIQYYNGEERAKGNILERFSAQQFPDLHSELNLSSLELGDSALYFCASSQTGFSTDTQYFGPGTRLTVL.

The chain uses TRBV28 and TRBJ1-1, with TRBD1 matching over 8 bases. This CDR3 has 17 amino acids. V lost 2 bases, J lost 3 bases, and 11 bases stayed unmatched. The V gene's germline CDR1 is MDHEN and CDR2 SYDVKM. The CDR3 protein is CASSLTPGRGRDTEAFF. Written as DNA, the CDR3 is TGTGCCAGCAGTTTAACCCCCGGCAGGGGGCGTGACACTGAAGCTTTCTTT.

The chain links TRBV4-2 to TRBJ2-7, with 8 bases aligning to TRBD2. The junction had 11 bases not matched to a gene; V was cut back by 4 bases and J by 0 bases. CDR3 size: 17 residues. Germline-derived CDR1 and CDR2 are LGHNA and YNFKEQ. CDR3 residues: CASSRARGGGPSYEQYF. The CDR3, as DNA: TGTGCCAGCAGCCGGGCCCGGGGCGGGGGGCCCTCCTACGAGCAGTACTTC.

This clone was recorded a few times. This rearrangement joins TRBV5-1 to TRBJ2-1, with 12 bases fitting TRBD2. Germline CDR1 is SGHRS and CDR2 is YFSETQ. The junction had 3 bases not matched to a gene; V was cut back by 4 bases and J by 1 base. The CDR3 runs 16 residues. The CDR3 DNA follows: TGCGCCAGCAGCCTGACTAGCGGGGGATCCTACAATGAGCAGTTCTTC. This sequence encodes CASSLTSGGSYNEQFF.

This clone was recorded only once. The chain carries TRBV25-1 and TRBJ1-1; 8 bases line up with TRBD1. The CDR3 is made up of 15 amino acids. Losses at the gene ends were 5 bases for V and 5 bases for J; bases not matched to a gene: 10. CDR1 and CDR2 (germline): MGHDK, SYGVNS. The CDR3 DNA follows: TGTGCCAGCAGTTCCCCGAACAGGGGGTATACTGAAGCTTTCTTT. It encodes CASSSPNRGYTEAFF.

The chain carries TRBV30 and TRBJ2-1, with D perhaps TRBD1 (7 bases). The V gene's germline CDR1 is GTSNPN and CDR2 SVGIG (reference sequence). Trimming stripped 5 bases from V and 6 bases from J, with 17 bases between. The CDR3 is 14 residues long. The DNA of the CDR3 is TGTGCCTGGGGCCCAGGGGGGTCCGTCAATGAGCAGTTCTTC. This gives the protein CAWGPGGSVNEQFF. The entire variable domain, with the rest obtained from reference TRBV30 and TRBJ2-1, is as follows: SQTIHQWPATLVQPVGSPLSLECTVEGTSNPNLYWYRQAAGRGLQLLFYSVGIGQISSEVPQNLSASRPQDRQFILSSKKLLLSDSGFYLCAWGPGGSVNEQFFGPGTRLTVL.

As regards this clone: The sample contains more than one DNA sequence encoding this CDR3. CDR3 protein: CASSYGGLNTEAFF. Here the CDR3 DNA reads TGTGCCAGCAGTTACGGAGGCCTGAACACTGAAGCTTTCTTT. This chain connects TRBV6-5 to TRBJ1-1; D is uncertain. Germline CDR1 is MNHEY and CDR2 is SVGAGI. CDR3 length: 14 residues. V was cut by 2 bases and J by 0 bases, with 7 bases left in between.

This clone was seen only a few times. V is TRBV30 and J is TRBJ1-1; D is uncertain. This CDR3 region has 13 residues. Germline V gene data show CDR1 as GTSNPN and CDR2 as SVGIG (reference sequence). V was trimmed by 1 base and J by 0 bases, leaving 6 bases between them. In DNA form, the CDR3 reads TGTGCCTGGAGTGACAGTATGAACACTGAAGCTTTCTTT. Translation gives CAWSDSMNTEAFF.

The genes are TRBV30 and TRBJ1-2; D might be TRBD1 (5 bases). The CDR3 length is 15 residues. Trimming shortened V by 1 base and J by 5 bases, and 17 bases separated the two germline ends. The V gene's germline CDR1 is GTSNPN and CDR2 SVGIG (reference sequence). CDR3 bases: TGTGCCTGGAGTGAGGGCAGGGCGCGTTCGTATGGCTACACCTTC. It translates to CAWSEGRARSYGYTF.

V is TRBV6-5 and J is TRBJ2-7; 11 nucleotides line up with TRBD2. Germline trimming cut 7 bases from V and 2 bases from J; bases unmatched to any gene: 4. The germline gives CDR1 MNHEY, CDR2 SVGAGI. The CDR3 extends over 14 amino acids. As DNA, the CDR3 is TGTGCCAGCAAACTAGCGGGGGAGACCTACGAGCAGTACTTC. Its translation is CASKLAGETYEQYF.